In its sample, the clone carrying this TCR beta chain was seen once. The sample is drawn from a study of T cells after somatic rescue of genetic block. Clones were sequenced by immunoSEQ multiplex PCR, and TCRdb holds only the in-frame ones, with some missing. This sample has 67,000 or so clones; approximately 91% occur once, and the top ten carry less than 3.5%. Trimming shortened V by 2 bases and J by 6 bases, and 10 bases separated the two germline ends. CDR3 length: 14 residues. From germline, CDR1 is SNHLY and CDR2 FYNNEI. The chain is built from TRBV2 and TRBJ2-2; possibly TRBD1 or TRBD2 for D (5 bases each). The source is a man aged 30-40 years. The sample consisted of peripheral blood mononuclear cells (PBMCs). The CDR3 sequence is CASSELGPSGELFF. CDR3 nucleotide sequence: TGTGCCAGCAGTGAACTGGGACCCTCCGGGGAGCTGTTTTTT. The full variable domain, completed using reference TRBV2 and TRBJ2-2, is EPEVTQTPSHQVTQMGQEVILRCVPISNHLYFYWYRQILGQKVEFLVSFYNNEISEKSEIFDDQFSVERPDGSNFTLKIRSTKLEDSAMYFCASSELGPSGELFFGEGSRLTVL.